Listed below are T cell receptor beta chains from one sample, sequenced in a study of shared clonotypes between healthy human individuals. Using immunoSEQ multiplex PCR, the repertoire was profiled, and TCRdb retains in-frame clones only, with some absent. Among about 580,000 clones, 95% to 98% were seen once, and the ten largest hold approximately 0.33%. The specimen was naive CD8+ T cells sorted from blood. The source is a man aged 25-45 years in good health. Both conserved end residues are part of each CDR3. Each record gives: clone size, D gene, J gene, V gene, CDR3 DNA, CDR3 protein. A D gene is named only where the DNA matches it firmly. Only some rows state a clone size, as once, few, many or a class for expanded clones.

size: -; D: -; J: TRBJ2-4; V: TRBV7-9; DNA: TGTGCCAGCAGCTTAGATGGCACACTAGCCAAAAACATTCAGTACTTC; CDR3: CASSLDGTLAKNIQYF
size: -; D: TRBD2; J: TRBJ2-1; V: TRBV7-9; DNA: TGTGCCAGCAGCCCGCCGCGAGCGGGACTAGTTGTCAATGAGCAGTTCTTC; CDR3: CASSPPRAGLVVNEQFF
size: once; D: TRBD2; J: TRBJ2-7; V: TRBV2; DNA: TGTGCCAGCAGTGAAAGGGGGACTAGGAACTACGAGCAGTACTTC; CDR3: CASSERGTRNYEQYF
size: -; D: -; J: TRBJ2-7; V: TRBV27; DNA: TGTGCCAGCAGTTTCGGGAAGGTCGGGGACCGCGAGCAGTACTTC; CDR3: CASSFGKVGDREQYF
size: -; D: -; J: TRBJ2-1; V: TRBV9; DNA: TGTGCCAGCAGCCCTGGCGGGGGCCTGGGAAATGAGCAGTTCTTC; CDR3: CASSPGGGLGNEQFF
size: -; D: -; J: TRBJ2-1; V: TRBV7-9; DNA: TGTGCCAGCAGCCCCCCCGTCATGAGTGAGCAGTTCTTC; CDR3: CASSPPVMSEQFF
size: -; D: -; J: TRBJ2-7; V: TRBV5-1; DNA: TGCGCCAGCAGCTTGAGGGAAACGGGCTTCTACGAGCAGTACTTC; CDR3: CASSLRETGFYEQYF
size: -; D: TRBD1; J: TRBJ1-1; V: TRBV7-2; DNA: TGTGCCAGCAGCTTCGGACAGGGAACTGAAGCTTTCTTT; CDR3: CASSFGQGTEAFF
size: -; D: -; J: TRBJ1-5; V: TRBV7-9; DNA: TGTGCCAGCAGCTTATCGGCTCAGCCCCAGCATTTT; CDR3: CASSLSAQPQHF
size: -; D: TRBD1; J: TRBJ2-3; V: TRBV29-1; DNA: TGCAGCGCCGCCCGAGGGGACAGAGGCCCGGATACGCAGTATTTT; CDR3: CSAARGDRGPDTQYF
size: -; D: -; J: TRBJ1-1; V: TRBV7-9; DNA: TGTGCCAGCAGCACCGAGACAGGTACGAACACTGAAGCTTTCTTT; CDR3: CASSTETGTNTEAFF
size: -; D: TRBD2; J: TRBJ2-7; V: TRBV11-2; DNA: TGTGCCAGCAGCTTAGTCGGGGGACTAGTAGGCTTC; CDR3: CASSLVGGLVGF
size: -; D: TRBD2; J: TRBJ2-7; V: TRBV15; DNA: TGTGCCACCACCCACCCCGCGGGGGGAATTTACGAGCAGTACTTC; CDR3: CATTHPAGGIYEQYF
size: -; D: -; J: TRBJ2-2; V: TRBV9; DNA: TGTGCCAGCAGCGGCCGGAGCTCTGACACCGGGGAGCTGTTTTTT; CDR3: CASSGRSSDTGELFF
size: -; D: -; J: TRBJ1-1; V: TRBV11-1; DNA: TGTGCCAGCAGCTTAGCGCCGAGGGCTAACACTGAAGCTTTCTTT; CDR3: CASSLAPRANTEAFF
size: -; D: -; J: TRBJ2-1; V: TRBV9; DNA: TGTGCCAGCAGCGCCGGAGTTTACAATGAGCAGTTCTTC; CDR3: CASSAGVYNEQFF
size: -; D: -; J: TRBJ2-1; V: TRBV13; DNA: TGTGCCAGCAGCTCTAGCGATGAGCAGTTCTTC; CDR3: CASSSSDEQFF
size: -; D: -; J: TRBJ1-1; V: TRBV7-6; DNA: TGTGCCAGCAGCACCGGAATAACTGAAGCTTTCTTT; CDR3: CASSTGITEAFF
size: once; D: -; J: TRBJ2-2; V: TRBV2; DNA: TGTGCCAGCAGTGAATCGGGGACGGCGGCGAACACCGGGGAGCTGTTTTTT; CDR3: CASSESGTAANTGELFF
size: -; D: -; J: TRBJ2-3; V: TRBV2; DNA: TGTGCCAGCAGTGGGGCAGATCACTTCACAGATACGCAGTATTTT; CDR3: CASSGADHFTDTQYF
size: -; D: -; J: TRBJ1-1; V: TRBV9; DNA: TGTGCCAGCAGCGTAGTAACAGCGGAAGGCACTGAAGCTTTCTTT; CDR3: CASSVVTAEGTEAFF
size: -; D: -; J: TRBJ2-3; V: TRBV27; DNA: TGTGCCAGCAGCATCTCTAGCTGGGCTGATACGCAGTATTTT; CDR3: CASSISSWADTQYF
size: -; D: TRBD2; J: TRBJ2-7; V: TRBV30; DNA: TGTGCCTGGAGTAATTCAGCGGGAGGGCCCCCCGAGCAGTACTTC; CDR3: CAWSNSAGGPPEQYF
size: -; D: TRBD1; J: TRBJ2-7; V: TRBV7-9; DNA: TGTGCCAGCAGCTCGACTGACAGGGTGGCCTACGAGCAGTACTTC; CDR3: CASSSTDRVAYEQYF
size: once; D: TRBD1; J: TRBJ2-7; V: TRBV5-1; DNA: TGCGCCAGCAGCGAGACAGGGTACCACGAGCAGTACTTC; CDR3: CASSETGYHEQYF
size: -; D: TRBD1; J: TRBJ2-3; V: TRBV15; DNA: TGTGCCACCAGCAGAACAGGGGCAAACACAGATACGCAGTATTTT; CDR3: CATSRTGANTDTQYF
size: -; D: -; J: TRBJ1-5; V: TRBV13; DNA: TGTGCCAGCAGCTTAGGCAGAAGTCAGCCCCAGCATTTT; CDR3: CASSLGRSQPQHF
size: -; D: -; J: TRBJ2-2; V: TRBV6-6; DNA: TGTGCCAGCAGCTTGACTGGTTCTGGAGGGGAGCTGTTTTTT; CDR3: CASSLTGSGGELFF
size: -; D: -; J: TRBJ2-2; V: TRBV27; DNA: TGTGCCAGCAGTTATACCGGGGAGCTGTTTTTT; CDR3: CASSYTGELFF
size: -; D: -; J: TRBJ2-1; V: TRBV5-1; DNA: TGCGCCAGCAGCGTCGGCGGCCTCCCCCTCAATGAGCAGTTCTTC; CDR3: CASSVGGLPLNEQFF
size: -; D: TRBD2; J: TRBJ2-1; V: TRBV7-9; DNA: TGTGCCAGCAGCCCCGGACTAGCGGGAGGCCGGAGCTCCTACAATGAGCAGTTCTTC; CDR3: CASSPGLAGGRSSYNEQFF
size: -; D: -; J: TRBJ2-1; V: TRBV7-9; DNA: TGTGCCAGCAGTAGGCCCTACAATGAGCAGTTCTTC; CDR3: CASSRPYNEQFF
size: -; D: -; J: TRBJ2-7; V: TRBV15; DNA: TGTGCCACCAGCAGCGGGACTCTTGCCTACGAGCAGTACTTC; CDR3: CATSSGTLAYEQYF
size: -; D: -; J: TRBJ1-1; V: TRBV11-2; DNA: TGTGCCAGCAGCTTAAGGGTATGGGAGAACACTGAAGCTTTCTTT; CDR3: CASSLRVWENTEAFF
size: -; D: -; J: TRBJ2-7; V: TRBV7-2; DNA: TGTGCCAGCAGCCCCCTCTCCTACGAGCAGTACTTC; CDR3: CASSPLSYEQYF
size: -; D: -; J: TRBJ2-1; V: TRBV7-2; DNA: TGTGCCAGCAGCCCTAAGGGCCAGGGATTCTACAATGAGCAGTTCTTC; CDR3: CASSPKGQGFYNEQFF
size: -; D: TRBD2; J: TRBJ2-1; V: TRBV28; DNA: TGTGCCAGCAGTCCGATTAGCGGGAGTTACAATGAGCAGTTCTTC; CDR3: CASSPISGSYNEQFF
size: -; D: TRBD2; J: TRBJ2-1; V: TRBV7-2; DNA: TGTGCCAGCAGCCCAACGACTAGCTCGACCGGGCAGTTCTTC; CDR3: CASSPTTSSTGQFF
size: -; D: -; J: TRBJ1-1; V: TRBV27; DNA: TGTGCCAGCAGTTTACTCTCGAACACTGAAGCTTTCTTT; CDR3: CASSLLSNTEAFF
size: once; D: -; J: TRBJ2-1; V: TRBV27; DNA: TGTGCCAGCACCGGCCATAGCTCCTACAATGAGCAGTTCTTC; CDR3: CASTGHSSYNEQFF
size: -; D: -; J: TRBJ2-7; V: TRBV6-5; DNA: TGCGCCAGCGCGCGGGCGGATTACGAGCAGTACTTC; CDR3: CASARADYEQYF
size: -; D: TRBD2; J: TRBJ2-1; V: TRBV7-2; DNA: TGTGCCAGCAGCCCGGGACTAGCATTAGAGCAGTTCTTC; CDR3: CASSPGLALEQFF
size: -; D: -; J: TRBJ1-5; V: TRBV25-1; DNA: TGTGCCAGCAGTACAGGTTATAGCAATCAGCCCCAGCATTTT; CDR3: CASSTGYSNQPQHF
size: -; D: -; J: TRBJ1-1; V: TRBV6-5; DNA: TGTGCCAGCAGTTATCAGGGTATCGGTGAAGCTTTCTTT; CDR3: CASSYQGIGEAFF
size: -; D: -; J: TRBJ2-3; V: TRBV5-1; DNA: TGCGCCAGCAGCTTTACGGACGTAACAGATACGCAGTATTTT; CDR3: CASSFTDVTDTQYF
size: -; D: -; J: TRBJ2-1; V: TRBV11-2; DNA: TGTGCCAGCAGCTTAGGTAGTGAGCAGTTCTTC; CDR3: CASSLGSEQFF
size: -; D: -; J: TRBJ1-5; V: TRBV4-2; DNA: TGTGCCAGCAGCCAAGCGAGAACAGGGAGCAATCAGCCCCAGCATTTT; CDR3: CASSQARTGSNQPQHF
size: -; D: -; J: TRBJ1-5; V: TRBV19; DNA: TGTGCCAGTAGTATCACTCCGTTGCAGCCCCAGCATTTT; CDR3: CASSITPLQPQHF
size: -; D: TRBD1; J: TRBJ2-7; V: TRBV27; DNA: TGTGCCAGCAGTCTCCGGGACAGGGGCTACGAGCAGTACTTC; CDR3: CASSLRDRGYEQYF
size: once; D: -; J: TRBJ1-3; V: TRBV4-3; DNA: TGCGCCAGCAGCCAAGATCGAGCCCCTGGAAACACCATATATTTT; CDR3: CASSQDRAPGNTIYF
size: -; D: TRBD2; J: TRBJ2-1; V: TRBV5-1; DNA: TGCGCCAGCAGCTGGGAGGGACTAGCGGGAGGCGGCAATGAGCAGTTCTTC; CDR3: CASSWEGLAGGGNEQFF
size: -; D: TRBD1; J: TRBJ2-2; V: TRBV7-9; DNA: TGTGCCAGCAGCTTATCAGGGACAGGGGGCTGGAAAGCCGGGGAGCTGTTTTTT; CDR3: CASSLSGTGGWKAGELFF
size: -; D: -; J: TRBJ1-1; V: TRBV19; DNA: TGTGCCAGTAGGGCCACTGAAGCTTTCTTT; CDR3: CASRATEAFF
size: -; D: -; J: TRBJ2-6; V: TRBV27; DNA: TGTGCCAGCAGTTTATATCAGTCTGGGGCCAACGTCCTGACTTTC; CDR3: CASSLYQSGANVLTF
size: -; D: TRBD1; J: TRBJ1-2; V: TRBV10-3; DNA: TGTGCCGTCGGGACAGACAGTGGCTACACCTTC; CDR3: CAVGTDSGYTF
size: -; D: TRBD1; J: TRBJ2-7; V: TRBV7-6; DNA: TGTGCCAGCAGCTTGGACAGGGGGTACGGGGCCGAGCAGTACTTC; CDR3: CASSLDRGYGAEQYF
size: -; D: -; J: TRBJ1-2; V: TRBV7-6; DNA: TGTGCCAGCAGCTCGGCCGGGACCCAATATGGCTACACCTTC; CDR3: CASSSAGTQYGYTF